There are a few counts of the clone carrying this T cell receptor (beta chain). There are 14 residues in the CDR3. V gave up 5 bases and J gave up 10 bases, with 20 bases separating them. Germline-derived CDR1 and CDR2 are SGHTA and FQGNSA. Primed by a sample-barcoded 5' primer and a J-beta primer mix, a second PCR proceeded for 7 to 11 cycles. One entry per CDR3 protein results from TCRdb running MiXCR on the 5' RACE reads. The table includes 900,000 to 950,000 distinct CDR3 sequences, 25% to 35% detected once. The source of the sample is a study of blood T cells in healthy people across ages. These data were likewise used in another study, on T cells of mothers and their children.

The gene calls are TRBV7-2 and TRBJ1-1, with a weak D call TRBD1 (6 bases). The clonotype comes from a woman aged 40 to 50 in good health. Sequencing was done on a sample of blood. This chain's CDR3 is CASSAVSGRGGAFF. CDR3 bases: TGTGCCAGCAGCGCCGTTTCAGGGAGAGGGGGAGCTTTCTTT.